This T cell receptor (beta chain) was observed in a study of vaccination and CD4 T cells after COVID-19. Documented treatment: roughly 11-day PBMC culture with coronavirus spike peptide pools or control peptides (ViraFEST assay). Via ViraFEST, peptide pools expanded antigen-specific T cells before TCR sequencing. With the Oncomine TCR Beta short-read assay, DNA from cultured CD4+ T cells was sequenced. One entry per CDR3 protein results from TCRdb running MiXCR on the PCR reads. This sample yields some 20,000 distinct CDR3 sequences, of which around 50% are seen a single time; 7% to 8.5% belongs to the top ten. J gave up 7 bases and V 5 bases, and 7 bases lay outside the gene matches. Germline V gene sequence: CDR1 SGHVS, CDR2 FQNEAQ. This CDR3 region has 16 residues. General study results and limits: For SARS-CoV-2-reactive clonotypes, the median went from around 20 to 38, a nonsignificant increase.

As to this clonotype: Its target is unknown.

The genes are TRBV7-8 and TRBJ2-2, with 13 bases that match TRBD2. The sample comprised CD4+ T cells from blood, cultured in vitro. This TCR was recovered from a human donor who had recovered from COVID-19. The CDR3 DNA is TGTGCCAGCAGCGGAACTAGACTAGCGGGGGGCGGGGAGCTGTTTTTT. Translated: CASSGTRLAGGGELFF.